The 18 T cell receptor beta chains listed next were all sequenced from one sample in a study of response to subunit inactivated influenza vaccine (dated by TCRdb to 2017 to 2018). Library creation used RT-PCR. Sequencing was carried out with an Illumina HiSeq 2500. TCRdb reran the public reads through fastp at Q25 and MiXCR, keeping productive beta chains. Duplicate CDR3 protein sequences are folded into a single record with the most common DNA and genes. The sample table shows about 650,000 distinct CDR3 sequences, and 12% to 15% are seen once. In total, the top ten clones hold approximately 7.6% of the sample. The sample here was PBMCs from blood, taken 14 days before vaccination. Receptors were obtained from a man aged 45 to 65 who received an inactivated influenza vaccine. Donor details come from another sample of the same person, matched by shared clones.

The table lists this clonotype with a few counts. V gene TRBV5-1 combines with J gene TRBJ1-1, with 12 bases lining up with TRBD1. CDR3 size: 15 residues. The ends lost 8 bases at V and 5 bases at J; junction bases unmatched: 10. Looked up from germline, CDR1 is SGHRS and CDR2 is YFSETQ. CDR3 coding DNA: TGCGCCAGTTACCCGGGACAGGGGGCGAGAACTGAAGCTTTCTTT. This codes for CASYPGQGARTEAFF.

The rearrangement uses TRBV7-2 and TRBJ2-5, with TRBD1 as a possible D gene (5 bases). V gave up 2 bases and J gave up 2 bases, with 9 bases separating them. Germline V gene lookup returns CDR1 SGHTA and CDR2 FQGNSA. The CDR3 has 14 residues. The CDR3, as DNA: TGTGCCAGCAGCTTACAGGGTAATCAAGAGACCCAGTACTTC. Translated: CASSLQGNQETQYF.

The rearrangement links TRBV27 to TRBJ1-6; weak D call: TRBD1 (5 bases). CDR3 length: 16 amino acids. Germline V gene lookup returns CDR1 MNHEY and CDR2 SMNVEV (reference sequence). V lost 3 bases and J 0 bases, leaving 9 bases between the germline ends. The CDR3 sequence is CASSFWGSSYNSPLHF. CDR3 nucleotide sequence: TGTGCCAGCAGTTTCTGGGGGAGCTCCTATAATTCACCCCTCCACTTT.

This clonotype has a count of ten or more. CDR3 region: CSAPDSSYNSPLHF. CDR3 nucleotides: TGCAGTGCCCCCGACAGCTCCTATAATTCACCCCTCCACTTT. This chain links TRBV20-1 with TRBJ1-6; tentative D call: TRBD1 (5 bases). Trimming took 6 bases from V and 0 from J, leaving 9 bases between them. CDR1 DFQATT and CDR2 SNEGSKA come from the germline V gene (reference sequence). This CDR3 is built from 14 residues.

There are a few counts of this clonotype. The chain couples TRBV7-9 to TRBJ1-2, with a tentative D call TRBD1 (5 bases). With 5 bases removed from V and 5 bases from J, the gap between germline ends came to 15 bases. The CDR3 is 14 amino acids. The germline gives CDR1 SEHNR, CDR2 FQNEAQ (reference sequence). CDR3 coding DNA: TGTGCCAGCAGCCCAGAGCGGGGCGCGTATGGCTACACCTTC. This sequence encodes CASSPERGAYGYTF.

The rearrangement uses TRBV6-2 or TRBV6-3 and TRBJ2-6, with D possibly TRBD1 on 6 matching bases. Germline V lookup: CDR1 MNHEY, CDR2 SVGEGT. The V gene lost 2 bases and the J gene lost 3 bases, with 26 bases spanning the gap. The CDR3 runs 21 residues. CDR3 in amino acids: CASSYQKESGQGILGANVLTF. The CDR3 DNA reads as TGTGCCAGCAGTTACCAAAAGGAAAGCGGCCAGGGGATTCTTGGGGCCAACGTCCTGACTTTC.

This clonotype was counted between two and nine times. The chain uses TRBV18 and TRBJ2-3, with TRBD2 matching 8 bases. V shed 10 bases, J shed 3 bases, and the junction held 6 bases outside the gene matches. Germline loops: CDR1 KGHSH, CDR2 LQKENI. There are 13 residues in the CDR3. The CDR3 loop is CATTAGATDTQYF. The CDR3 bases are TGTGCCACCACAGCGGGGGCTACAGATACGCAGTATTTT.

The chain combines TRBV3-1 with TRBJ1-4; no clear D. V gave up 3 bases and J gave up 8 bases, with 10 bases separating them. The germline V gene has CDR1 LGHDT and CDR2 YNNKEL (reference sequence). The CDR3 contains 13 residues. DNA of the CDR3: TGTGCCAGCAGCCAGAGGACGGACGAAAAACTGTTTTTT. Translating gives CASSQRTDEKLFF.

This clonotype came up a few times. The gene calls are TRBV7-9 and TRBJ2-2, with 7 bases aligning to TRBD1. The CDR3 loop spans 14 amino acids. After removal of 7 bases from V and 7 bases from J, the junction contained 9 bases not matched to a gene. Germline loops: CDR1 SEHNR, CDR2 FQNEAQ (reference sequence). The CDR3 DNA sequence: TGTGCCAGCACCACGAACAGGGGTGACGGGGAGCTGTTTTTT. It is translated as CASTTNRGDGELFF.

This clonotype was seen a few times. Written as DNA, the CDR3 is TGTGCCAGCAGCTTAGTGAGCCTAGCGACTGAGCAGTTCTTC. This encodes CASSLVSLATEQFF. This chain connects TRBV11-2 to TRBJ2-1, with D tentatively TRBD2 (6 bases). Trimming left V 1 base short and J 9 bases short, with 13 bases between. Germline values: CDR1 SGHAT, CDR2 FQNNGV. The CDR3 totals 14 residues.

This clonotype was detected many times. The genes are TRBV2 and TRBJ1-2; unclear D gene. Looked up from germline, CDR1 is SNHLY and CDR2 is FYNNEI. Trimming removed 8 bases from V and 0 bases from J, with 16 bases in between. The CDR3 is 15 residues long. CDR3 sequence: CASSSTREANYGYTF. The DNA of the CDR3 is TGTGCCAGCTCATCCACACGGGAAGCTAACTATGGCTACACCTTC.

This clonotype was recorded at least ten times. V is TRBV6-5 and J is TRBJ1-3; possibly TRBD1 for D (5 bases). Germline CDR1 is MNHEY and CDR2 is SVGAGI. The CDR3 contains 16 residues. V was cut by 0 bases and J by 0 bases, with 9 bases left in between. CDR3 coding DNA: TGTGCCAGCAGTTACTCCCGGGGCAGCTCTGGAAACACCATATATTTT. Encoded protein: CASSYSRGSSGNTIYF.

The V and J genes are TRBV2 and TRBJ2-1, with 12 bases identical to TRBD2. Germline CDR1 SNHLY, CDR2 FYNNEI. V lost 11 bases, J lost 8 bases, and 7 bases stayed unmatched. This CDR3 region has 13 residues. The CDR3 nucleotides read TGTGCCCGCGGGGCTAGCGGGGGGGATGAGCAGTTCTTC. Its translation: CARGASGGDEQFF.

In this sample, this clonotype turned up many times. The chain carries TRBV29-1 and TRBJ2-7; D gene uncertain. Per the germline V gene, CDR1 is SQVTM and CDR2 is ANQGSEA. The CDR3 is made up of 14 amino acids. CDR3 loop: CTVHYSESQRQQYF. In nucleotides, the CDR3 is TGCACCGTCCATTACTCCGAGTCACAGCGACAGCAGTACTTC.

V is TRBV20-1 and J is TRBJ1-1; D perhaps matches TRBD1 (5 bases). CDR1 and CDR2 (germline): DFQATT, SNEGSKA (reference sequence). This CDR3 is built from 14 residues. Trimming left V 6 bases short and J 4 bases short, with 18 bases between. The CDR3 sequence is CSAPNPGLGTEAFF. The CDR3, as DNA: TGCAGTGCGCCCAACCCGGGGCTGGGCACTGAAGCTTTCTTT.

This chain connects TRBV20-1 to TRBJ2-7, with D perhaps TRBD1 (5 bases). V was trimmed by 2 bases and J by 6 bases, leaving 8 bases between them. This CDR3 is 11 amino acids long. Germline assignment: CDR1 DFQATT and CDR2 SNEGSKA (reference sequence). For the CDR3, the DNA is TGCAGTGCTAGACCAAGGGGCGAGCAGTACTTC. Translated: CSARPRGEQYF.

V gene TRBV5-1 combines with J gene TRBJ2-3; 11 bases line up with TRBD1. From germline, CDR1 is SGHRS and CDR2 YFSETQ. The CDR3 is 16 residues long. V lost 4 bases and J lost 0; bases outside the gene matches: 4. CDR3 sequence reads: CASSHGQGASTDTQYF. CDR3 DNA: TGCGCCAGCAGCCACGGACAGGGGGCGAGCACAGATACGCAGTATTTT.

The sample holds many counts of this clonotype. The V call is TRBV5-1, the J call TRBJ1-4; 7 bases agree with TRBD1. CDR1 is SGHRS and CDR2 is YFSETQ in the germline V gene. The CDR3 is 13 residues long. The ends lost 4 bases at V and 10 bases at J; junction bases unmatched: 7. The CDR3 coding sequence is TGCGCCAGCAGCCTCCGGGACAGAGGAAAACTGTTTTTT. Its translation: CASSLRDRGKLFF.